This T cell receptor (beta chain) was retrieved from a study of T cell responses to AZD1222 COVID-19 vaccine. TCRdb's table, derived via immunoSEQ multiplex PCR, lists solely in-frame clones and lacks some. The repertoire holds about 120,000 clones, with 70% to 90% as singletons. V was shortened by 3 bases and J by 3 bases, with 9 bases between the two germline ends. Germline V gene lookup returns CDR1 SGHTA and CDR2 FQGNSA. This CDR3 is 14 amino acids long. This specimen was peripheral blood, taken on day 0 of MenACWY control vaccination. The TCR comes from an adult in good health. The V and J genes are TRBV7-2 and TRBJ2-4, with D perhaps matching TRBD2 (5 bases). The CDR3 bases are TGTGCCAGCAGCTTCCGGGGTGACAAAAACATTCAGTACTTC. It codes for CASSFRGDKNIQYF.